This is a list of T cell receptor beta chains from one sample in a study of Ad26.COV2.S vaccination and SARS-CoV-2 variants. The assay was immunoSEQ multiplex PCR, and TCRdb's table has in-frame clones only and misses some. The sample shows 150,000 to 200,000 clones, about 83% of them seen only once. Source: peripheral blood, taken after recovery from COVID-19. The receptor set was obtained from a human donor who had recovered from COVID-19. Each CDR3 is given with its conserved first and last residue. Fields, in order: D gene, V gene, clone size, J gene, CDR3 DNA, CDR3 protein. A D gene is named only where the DNA matches it firmly. The size of a clone is reported for some rows only, either as once, few or many, or as a class for expanded clones.

D gene: TRBD1
V gene: TRBV5-4
clone size: .
J gene: TRBJ1-4
CDR3 DNA: TGTGCCAGCAGCCCCGGGACAGTGAATGAAAAACTGTTTTTT
CDR3 protein: CASSPGTVNEKLFF

D gene: TRBD1
V gene: TRBV2
clone size: .
J gene: TRBJ1-1
CDR3 DNA: TGTGCCAGCATCTTGGACAGGGTGAACACTGAAGCTTTCTTT
CDR3 protein: CASILDRVNTEAFF

D gene: .
V gene: TRBV19
clone size: .
J gene: TRBJ1-2
CDR3 DNA: TGTGCCAGTAGCGCTATGGAGTATGGCTACACCTTC
CDR3 protein: CASSAMEYGYTF

D gene: TRBD2
V gene: TRBV5-4
clone size: .
J gene: TRBJ2-1
CDR3 DNA: TGTGCCAGCAGCACAAGCGGGGGGCTCTACAATGAGCAGTTCTTC
CDR3 protein: CASSTSGGLYNEQFF

D gene: .
V gene: TRBV4-1
clone size: .
J gene: TRBJ2-5
CDR3 DNA: TGCGCCAGCAGCCAAGAGTGGGGTCGAGAGACCCAGTACTTC
CDR3 protein: CASSQEWGRETQYF

D gene: .
V gene: TRBV12-3/TRBV12-4
clone size: .
J gene: TRBJ2-5
CDR3 DNA: TGTGCCAGCAGTTTACAAGAGACCCAGTACTTC
CDR3 protein: CASSLQETQYF

D gene: .
V gene: TRBV7-3
clone size: .
J gene: TRBJ2-1
CDR3 DNA: TGTGCCAGCAGCTTAGGGAGTGACAATGAGCAGTTCTTC
CDR3 protein: CASSLGSDNEQFF

D gene: TRBD2
V gene: TRBV4-1
clone size: .
J gene: TRBJ2-1
CDR3 DNA: TGCGCCAGCAGCCAAGTTATAGGGACGGGACTAGCGGGTCTTGAGCAGTTCTTC
CDR3 protein: CASSQVIGTGLAGLEQFF

D gene: .
V gene: TRBV5-1
clone size: .
J gene: TRBJ2-3
CDR3 DNA: TGCGCCAGCAGCTTGGCCACAGATACGCAGTATTTT
CDR3 protein: CASSLATDTQYF

D gene: .
V gene: TRBV5-5
clone size: .
J gene: TRBJ2-5
CDR3 DNA: TGTGCCAGCAGCTTCCGCGGGGCGGAGACCCAGTACTTC
CDR3 protein: CASSFRGAETQYF

D gene: TRBD2
V gene: TRBV5-6
clone size: many
J gene: TRBJ2-7
CDR3 DNA: TGTGCCAGCAGCTTTCCCAGCGGGGGAGAGCAGTACTTC
CDR3 protein: CASSFPSGGEQYF

D gene: .
V gene: TRBV2
clone size: .
J gene: TRBJ1-2
CDR3 DNA: TGTGCCAGCAGTGATGGGCAGGGAGGCTATGGCTACACCTTC
CDR3 protein: CASSDGQGGYGYTF

D gene: TRBD1
V gene: TRBV7-2
clone size: .
J gene: TRBJ2-2
CDR3 DNA: TGTGCCAGCAGCCTCGAAGGGGGCGCGTCGGGGGAGCTGTTTTTT
CDR3 protein: CASSLEGGASGELFF

D gene: TRBD1
V gene: TRBV19
clone size: .
J gene: TRBJ2-6
CDR3 DNA: TGTGCCAGTAGTATGGACAGGGCTGGGGCCAACGTCCTGACTTTC
CDR3 protein: CASSMDRAGANVLTF

D gene: .
V gene: TRBV6-2/TRBV6-3
clone size: once
J gene: TRBJ1-2
CDR3 DNA: TGTGCCAGCAGTTTCTTTCCGTATGGCTACACCTTC
CDR3 protein: CASSFFPYGYTF

D gene: TRBD2
V gene: TRBV28
clone size: few
J gene: TRBJ2-7
CDR3 DNA: TGTGCCACCGGTCGGGGAGCGGGGGGACCCTCCTACGAGCAGTACTTC
CDR3 protein: CATGRGAGGPSYEQYF

D gene: .
V gene: TRBV28
clone size: .
J gene: TRBJ1-5
CDR3 DNA: TGTGCCAGCGGATATTTCGATCAGCCCCAGCATTTT
CDR3 protein: CASGYFDQPQHF

D gene: TRBD1
V gene: TRBV6-5
clone size: .
J gene: TRBJ2-5
CDR3 DNA: TGTGCCAGCCTGCGGACAGGGGGAGAGACCCAGTACTTC
CDR3 protein: CASLRTGGETQYF

D gene: .
V gene: TRBV19
clone size: .
J gene: TRBJ2-7
CDR3 DNA: TGTGCCAGTAGTCAGAGGGACTTTTCACCTCAGTACTTC
CDR3 protein: CASSQRDFSPQYF

D gene: .
V gene: TRBV5-6
clone size: .
J gene: TRBJ2-7
CDR3 DNA: TGTGCCAGCAGCTTGGTATCCGGGGGCAGGGACGAGCAGTACTTC
CDR3 protein: CASSLVSGGRDEQYF

D gene: .
V gene: TRBV18
clone size: .
J gene: TRBJ1-1
CDR3 DNA: TGTGCCAGCTCACCCCGACGGACTGAAGCTTTCTTT
CDR3 protein: CASSPRRTEAFF

D gene: .
V gene: TRBV29-1
clone size: .
J gene: TRBJ2-7
CDR3 DNA: TGCAGCGTTGATAGGGGGGGTTCATCCCACGAGCAGTACTTC
CDR3 protein: CSVDRGGSSHEQYF

D gene: .
V gene: TRBV28
clone size: .
J gene: TRBJ1-2
CDR3 DNA: TGTGCCAGCAGTCCCCTCGGGGGGCAGGGCTACACCTTC
CDR3 protein: CASSPLGGQGYTF

D gene: TRBD2
V gene: TRBV5-6
clone size: .
J gene: TRBJ2-3
CDR3 DNA: TGTGCCAGCGGCAGCGGGGGGACGGATACGCAGTATTTT
CDR3 protein: CASGSGGTDTQYF

D gene: TRBD2
V gene: TRBV11-2
clone size: .
J gene: TRBJ2-1
CDR3 DNA: TGTGCCAGCAGCTTAGAGGGAGGGAGCTCCTACAATGAGCAGTTCTTC
CDR3 protein: CASSLEGGSSYNEQFF

D gene: .
V gene: TRBV5-1
clone size: once
J gene: TRBJ1-2
CDR3 DNA: TGCGCCAGCAGGACGGATGAACTGGGGAGTCATGGCTACACCTTC
CDR3 protein: CASRTDELGSHGYTF

D gene: .
V gene: TRBV7-2
clone size: .
J gene: TRBJ2-1
CDR3 DNA: TGTGCCAGCAGCTTTGGGGGCTTCAGCAATGAGCAGTTCTTC
CDR3 protein: CASSFGGFSNEQFF

D gene: TRBD1
V gene: TRBV7-9
clone size: .
J gene: TRBJ1-5
CDR3 DNA: TGTGCCAGCAGCCGAGGGACAGGGGGCTACTACAGCAATCAGCCCCAGCATTTT
CDR3 protein: CASSRGTGGYYSNQPQHF

D gene: .
V gene: TRBV3-1/TRBV3-2
clone size: .
J gene: TRBJ1-1
CDR3 DNA: TGTGCCAGCAGCCAAGTACGGGGAACTGAAGCTTTCTTT
CDR3 protein: CASSQVRGTEAFF

D gene: .
V gene: TRBV5-1
clone size: .
J gene: TRBJ2-4
CDR3 DNA: TGCGCCAGCAGCTTGGGGGAAGCCAAAAACATTCAGTACTTC
CDR3 protein: CASSLGEAKNIQYF

D gene: .
V gene: TRBV23-1
clone size: .
J gene: TRBJ2-7
CDR3 DNA: TGCGCCAGCAGTCAATCTCAACAGGTCCACGAGCAGTACTTC
CDR3 protein: CASSQSQQVHEQYF

D gene: .
V gene: TRBV9
clone size: .
J gene: TRBJ1-1
CDR3 DNA: TGTGCCAGCAGCATGGCGGGTCTTTTAAACACTGAAGCTTTCTTT
CDR3 protein: CASSMAGLLNTEAFF

D gene: .
V gene: TRBV7-3
clone size: .
J gene: TRBJ1-4
CDR3 DNA: TGTGCCAGCAGCTTCGGTCCGGGGGAAAAACTGTTTTTT
CDR3 protein: CASSFGPGEKLFF

D gene: .
V gene: TRBV5-6
clone size: .
J gene: TRBJ1-2
CDR3 DNA: TGTGCCAGCAGCATAAAACCGGGCTCGATGGACGGCTACACCTTC
CDR3 protein: CASSIKPGSMDGYTF

D gene: .
V gene: TRBV25-1
clone size: .
J gene: TRBJ2-2
CDR3 DNA: TGTGCCAGCGGGAACACCGGGGAGCTGTTTTTT
CDR3 protein: CASGNTGELFF

D gene: .
V gene: TRBV7-9
clone size: .
J gene: TRBJ1-6
CDR3 DNA: TGTGCCAGCAGCTTTAACCCGGACAGCTCACCCCTCCACTTT
CDR3 protein: CASSFNPDSSPLHF

D gene: .
V gene: TRBV2
clone size: .
J gene: TRBJ2-4
CDR3 DNA: TGTGCCAGCAGTGAGGAACAGGGAAACATTCAGTACTTC
CDR3 protein: CASSEEQGNIQYF

D gene: .
V gene: TRBV11-1
clone size: .
J gene: TRBJ1-1
CDR3 DNA: TGTGCCAGCAGCTTAAAGAAGAACACTGAAGCTTTCTTT
CDR3 protein: CASSLKKNTEAFF

D gene: .
V gene: TRBV9
clone size: .
J gene: TRBJ2-1
CDR3 DNA: TGTGCCAGCAGCGTTGGCAGAAGGGAATATGAGCAGTTCTTC
CDR3 protein: CASSVGRREYEQFF

D gene: .
V gene: TRBV2
clone size: once
J gene: TRBJ1-2
CDR3 DNA: TGTGCCAGCAGTGAAGCAGCAGAGAACTATGGCTACACCTTC
CDR3 protein: CASSEAAENYGYTF

D gene: .
V gene: TRBV9
clone size: once
J gene: TRBJ2-1
CDR3 DNA: TGTGCCAGCAGCGTAGCAGGTAGTAATGAGCAGTTCTTC
CDR3 protein: CASSVAGSNEQFF

D gene: TRBD1
V gene: TRBV3-1/TRBV3-2
clone size: .
J gene: TRBJ2-5
CDR3 DNA: TGTGCCAGCAGCTACAACAGGGGCCCCCCGGAGACCCAGTACTTC
CDR3 protein: CASSYNRGPPETQYF

D gene: TRBD2
V gene: TRBV27
clone size: once
J gene: TRBJ2-2
CDR3 DNA: TGTGCCAGCAGTCTCCTACGGACTAGCGGGAGGGCCCCCACCGGGGAGCTGTTTTTT
CDR3 protein: CASSLLRTSGRAPTGELFF

D gene: TRBD1
V gene: TRBV5-1
clone size: .
J gene: TRBJ1-2
CDR3 DNA: TGCGCCAGCAGCTTAGGGACAGGAATAGCTAACTATGGCTACACCTTC
CDR3 protein: CASSLGTGIANYGYTF

D gene: .
V gene: TRBV27
clone size: few
J gene: TRBJ1-5
CDR3 DNA: TGTGCCAGCAGTTTAGCCTGGGGGGAAGCCCAGCATTTT
CDR3 protein: CASSLAWGEAQHF

D gene: TRBD2
V gene: TRBV5-4
clone size: .
J gene: TRBJ2-3
CDR3 DNA: TGTGCCAGCAGCGTCCGAATCGGGGGGGGCACAGATACGCAGTATTTT
CDR3 protein: CASSVRIGGGTDTQYF

D gene: TRBD2
V gene: TRBV10-3
clone size: .
J gene: TRBJ2-3
CDR3 DNA: TGTGCCACCGCCTCCCTTAGCGGGGGGGCAACAGATACGCAGTATTTT
CDR3 protein: CATASLSGGATDTQYF

D gene: .
V gene: TRBV5-1
clone size: .
J gene: TRBJ1-1
CDR3 DNA: TGCGCCAGCAGCTTCAGGGCTTTTTTAAACACTGAAGCTTTCTTT
CDR3 protein: CASSFRAFLNTEAFF

D gene: .
V gene: TRBV21-1
clone size: .
J gene: TRBJ2-2
CDR3 DNA: TGTGCCATCAAACCCGGGACTCTTATCACCGGGGAGCTGTTTTTT
CDR3 protein: CAIKPGTLITGELFF

D gene: .
V gene: TRBV9
clone size: .
J gene: TRBJ1-1
CDR3 DNA: TGTGCCAGCAGCGTAGATACTGGGGGTCTGCATTTCTTT
CDR3 protein: CASSVDTGGLHFF

D gene: .
V gene: TRBV24-1
clone size: .
J gene: TRBJ2-3
CDR3 DNA: TGTGCCACCAGTGATCGGAGTTCGCGGGGAGATACGCAGTATTTT
CDR3 protein: CATSDRSSRGDTQYF

D gene: .
V gene: TRBV4-1
clone size: .
J gene: TRBJ2-7
CDR3 DNA: TGCGCCAGCAGCCACTCGGACAGCCTCTCCTACGAGCAGTACTTC
CDR3 protein: CASSHSDSLSYEQYF

D gene: .
V gene: TRBV5-1
clone size: once
J gene: TRBJ1-4
CDR3 DNA: TGCGCCAGCAGCCCACAGGCAGGTACTGAAAAACTGTTTTTT
CDR3 protein: CASSPQAGTEKLFF

D gene: TRBD1
V gene: TRBV19
clone size: .
J gene: TRBJ2-7
CDR3 DNA: TGTGCCAGTAGTCTAAACTACAGGGGATACGAGCAGTACTTC
CDR3 protein: CASSLNYRGYEQYF

D gene: .
V gene: TRBV11-1
clone size: .
J gene: TRBJ1-4
CDR3 DNA: TGTGCCAGCAGCTTAGCGGGTGATGCGGGAGAAAAACTGTTTTTT
CDR3 protein: CASSLAGDAGEKLFF

D gene: TRBD2
V gene: TRBV5-1
clone size: once
J gene: TRBJ2-1
CDR3 DNA: TGCGCCAGCAGCTTGGATAGCGGGGGGGTGAATGAGCAGTTCTTC
CDR3 protein: CASSLDSGGVNEQFF

D gene: .
V gene: TRBV13
clone size: .
J gene: TRBJ2-3
CDR3 DNA: TGTGCCAGCAGCGAGACTGGGGGAAGCACAGATACGCAGTATTTT
CDR3 protein: CASSETGGSTDTQYF

D gene: .
V gene: TRBV6-5
clone size: .
J gene: TRBJ1-3
CDR3 DNA: TGTGCCAGCAGTACAGTGGGCGCGCGAAACACCATATATTTT
CDR3 protein: CASSTVGARNTIYF

D gene: .
V gene: TRBV9
clone size: .
J gene: TRBJ1-1
CDR3 DNA: TGTGCCAGCAGCGTAGGGCCGTCCCAAACTGAAGCTTTCTTT
CDR3 protein: CASSVGPSQTEAFF